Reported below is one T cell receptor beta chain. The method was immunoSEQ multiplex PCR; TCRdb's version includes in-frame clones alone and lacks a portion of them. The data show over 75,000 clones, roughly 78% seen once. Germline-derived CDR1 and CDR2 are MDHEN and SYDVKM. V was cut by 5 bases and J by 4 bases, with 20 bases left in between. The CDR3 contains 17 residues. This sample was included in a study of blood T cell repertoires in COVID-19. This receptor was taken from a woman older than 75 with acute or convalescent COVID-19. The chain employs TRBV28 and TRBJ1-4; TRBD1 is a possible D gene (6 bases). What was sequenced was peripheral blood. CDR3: CASSPYNYRVSNEKLFF. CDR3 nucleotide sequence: TGTGCCAGCAGTCCCTACAACTACAGGGTTAGTAATGAAAAACTGTTTTTT. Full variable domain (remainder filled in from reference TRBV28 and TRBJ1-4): DVKVTQSSRYLVKRTGEKVFLECVQDMDHENMFWYRQDPGLGLRLIYFSYDVKMKEKGDIPEGYSVSREKKERFSLILESASTNQTSMYLCASSPYNYRVSNEKLFFGSGTQLSVL.